This T cell receptor (beta chain) emerged from a study of OX40 agonist ivuxolimab in advanced cancers. Study details: Patients with hepatocellular carcinoma, melanoma, renal cell or head and neck cancer made up the dose-escalation patients.

The protocol was immunoSEQ multiplex PCR, while the TCRdb copy is restricted to in-frame clones and leaves out a portion. The sample yields approximately 160,000 clones, 85% to 95% seen once. Trimming left V 2 bases short and J 1 base short, with 12 bases between. Germline V lookup: CDR1 SEHNR, CDR2 FQNEAQ (reference sequence). The CDR3 length is 16 residues. The material was CD4+ or CD8+ T cells sorted from blood, obtained in a trial of the OX40 agonist ivuxolimab. The rearrangement joins TRBV7-9 to TRBJ1-3; D is uncertain. This sequence was found in an adult with an advanced solid tumor such as melanoma, head and neck, liver or kidney cancer. The CDR3 DNA sequence: TGTGCCAGCAGCTTAACCCCAGCGGTTTCTGGAAACACCATATATTTT. Translation gives CASSLTPAVSGNTIYF.